This T cell receptor beta chain originates from a study of T-cell reconstitution after alpha-beta-depleted transplantation in children. This clonotype occurred a few times. Its antigen remains unknown. The CDR3 length is 15 residues. From germline, CDR1 is SGHAT and CDR2 FQDESV (reference sequence). Trimming took 0 bases from V and 4 from J, leaving 10 bases between them. As it was prepared, the TCRbeta library received unique molecular identifiers. TCRdb processed the PCR reads anew with MiXCR; each CDR3 protein has one entry. The sample lists just under 350,000 distinct CDR3 sequences, roughly 17% seen once, with about 41% in the top ten. Findings and limits, study-wide: Reportedly, alpha-beta T cells present about two months post-transplant originated from several hundred expanded clones of graft origin. T-cell counts and diversity at one year following transplant were attributed mainly to newly produced T cells.

This receptor was identified in a male patient aged 2 to 9 who had a stem cell transplant for acute lymphoblastic leukemia, so the T cells may come from the graft donor. The sample consisted of PBMCs, mostly from graft donor cells, taken 360 days after TCRalphabeta/CD19-depleted stem cell transplant. The V gene is TRBV11-1, the J gene TRBJ1-5; no firm D call. The DNA of the CDR3 is TGTGCCAGCAGCTTAGCTCGGACCGATAATCAGCCCCAGCATTTT. Its protein product is CASSLARTDNQPQHF.